Listed below are T cell receptor beta chains from one sample, sequenced in a study of T cells in Graves' hyperthyroidism and ophthalmopathy. Each CDR3 protein is one row after TCRdb ran MiXCR on the multiplex PCR reads. The profile shows 400,000 to 550,000 distinct CDR3 sequences, approximately 15% of them singletons. The specimen sequenced was blood. Every receptor here comes from a woman aged 18-29 years with Graves' hyperthyroidism. The CDR3 runs from the conserved cysteine through the conserved F or W. D genes are given only for firm matches. Rows may omit the clone size; those that give it use once, few, many or a size class.

d_call	clone_size	v_call	j_call	cdr3_aa	cdr3_nt
TRBD2	many	TRBV12-3/TRBV12-4	TRBJ2-1	CASSLDAGRAGNEQFF	TGTGCCAGCAGTTTAGATGCCGGGAGAGCGGGAAATGAGCAGTTCTTC
TRBD1	many	TRBV27	TRBJ1-2	CASSLSGAGGNGYTF	TGTGCCAGCAGTTTGTCGGGGGCAGGGGGCAATGGCTACACCTTC
-	many	TRBV11-2	TRBJ2-1	CASSFMVSYNEQFF	TGTGCCAGCAGCTTTATGGTGTCCTACAATGAGCAGTTCTTC
-	many	TRBV29-1	TRBJ2-7	CSVLSGYEQYF	TGCAGCGTTCTCTCAGGGTACGAGCAGTACTTC
TRBD2	-	TRBV2	TRBJ2-7	CASRTGGVYEQYF	TGTGCCAGCAGGACCGGGGGGGTTTACGAGCAGTACTTC
-	few	TRBV19	TRBJ2-7	CASSPGDPSGKQYF	TGTGCCAGTAGTCCGGGGGACCCCAGTGGTAAGCAGTACTTC
TRBD2	many	TRBV12-3/TRBV12-4	TRBJ2-1	CASSSSGRSYNEQFF	TGTGCCAGCAGTTCCAGCGGGAGGTCCTACAATGAGCAGTTCTTC
-	-	TRBV3-1	TRBJ2-1	CASSQDKLRLVGYNEQFF	TGTGCCAGCAGCCAAGATAAATTGCGACTAGTTGGCTACAATGAGCAGTTCTTC
-	-	TRBV20-1	TRBJ2-1	CSARDTGRPYNEQFF	TGCAGTGCTAGAGATACGGGACGACCCTACAATGAGCAGTTCTTC
-	-	TRBV28	TRBJ2-3	CASTNGGWGDTQYF	TGTGCCAGCACCAATGGGGGGTGGGGAGATACGCAGTATTTT
-	many	TRBV2	TRBJ2-3	CASIPPRGDTQYF	TGTGCCAGCATCCCCCCTAGGGGAGATACGCAGTATTTT
TRBD2	many	TRBV6-1	TRBJ2-1	CASSRGLVGSNEQFF	TGTGCCAGCAGTCGAGGACTAGTCGGGAGCAATGAGCAGTTCTTC
TRBD1	many	TRBV6-1	TRBJ1-1	CASTLQGAVGEAFF	TGTGCCAGCACCCTACAGGGGGCTGTGGGTGAAGCTTTCTTT
-	many	TRBV24-1	TRBJ2-7	CATSRVLSNEQYF	TGTGCCACCAGCCGGGTCCTGAGCAACGAGCAGTACTTC
-	many	TRBV7-3	TRBJ2-3	CASSPSGASTDTQYF	TGTGCCAGCAGCCCCTCCGGGGCTAGCACAGATACGCAGTATTTT
TRBD2	many	TRBV4-1	TRBJ2-5	CASSQVLTRGSETQYF	TGCGCCAGCAGCCAAGTACTTACCCGCGGGAGTGAGACCCAGTACTTC
-	many	TRBV12-3/TRBV12-4	TRBJ1-2	CASRGWDGYGYTF	TGTGCCAGCAGGGGATGGGACGGATATGGCTACACCTTC
-	many	TRBV6-5	TRBJ2-1	CASSYSRLNYNEQFF	TGTGCCAGCAGTTACTCGCGGCTGAACTACAATGAGCAGTTCTTC
TRBD1	many	TRBV12-3/TRBV12-4	TRBJ1-2	CASSSGDRAATFGYGYTF	TGTGCCAGCAGTTCGGGGGACAGGGCGGCTACTTTTGGCTATGGCTACACCTTC
-	many	TRBV30	TRBJ2-3	CAWRTDSYTQYF	TGTGCCTGGAGAACCGACTCATATACGCAGTATTTT
-	many	TRBV6-2/TRBV6-3	TRBJ2-5	CASKFRGVGETQYF	TGTGCCAGCAAGTTTAGAGGGGTCGGGGAGACCCAGTACTTC
TRBD2	few	TRBV6-6	TRBJ2-3	CASSYLRQRGGTDTQYF	TGTGCCAGCAGTTACTTGCGACAACGGGGGGGCACAGATACGCAGTATTTT